This TCR beta chain derives from a study of T cell responses to AZD1222 COVID-19 vaccine (dated by TCRdb to the early 2020s). Regarding the research as a whole: AZD1222 recipients with second doses at about 4 weeks or about 12 weeks were pooled, because spike-specific TCR depth and breadth did not differ between schedules. TCR sequencing was performed for roughly 250 trial participants, of whom about 210 were given two doses of AZD1222 and around 26 were given two doses of MenACWY control vaccine. Trial participants were enrolled into age subgroups of 18-55, 56-69 and 70-plus years, which contained approximately 150, 28 and 58 TCR-sequenced participants, respectively.

The CDR3 regions of human TCRbeta chains were subjected to immunosequencing. Processing in the source paper ran as follows. TCRs in the repertoires were matched against a reference library of SARS-CoV-2-specific TCRs that had been generated with the MIRA antigen-specificity platform. Breadth was defined as the fraction of unique TCRs that were SARS-CoV-2-associated. Depth was defined as the fraction of total T cells that were SARS-CoV-2-associated. Using the MIRA data, each spike-specific TCR was mapped to the spike region that the TCR reacts to and placed in a CD4 or CD8 class. Log10-transformed breadth and depth values were compared by one-way ANOVA with Sidak's multiple comparisons tests. Imported from immuneACCESS, the table was reduced by TCRdb to in-frame sequences with V and J called. These copies leave out some clones; in studies compared against another copy, an unresolved V gene accounts for under half, and the cause of the remainder is not known. From that table come the V and J calls and clone size; the DNA was used to work out D and trimming. Within this sample are under 150,000 clones, with about 93% of them counted one time only. The top ten hold approximately 5% of the sample.

The intended sense of this specimen's time point label: baseline before first vaccination. Vaccinee samples came from UK trials COV001 and COV002, including a single-blind randomized controlled phase 2/3 trial of AZD1222 (ChAdOx1 nCoV-19) in healthy adults. For TCRbeta chain sequencing, PBMC samples were collected from trial participants at day 0 and at day 28 after the second dose. On this clone itself: This receptor's antigen is unknown. Base qualities are missing; no much larger clone stands one base away.

Study-level results and caveats: Because no day 14 peak-response samples were available, the repertoires could be characterized only after the peak T cell response. Most participants were white British and females outnumbered males, and the authors suggested that clonal diversity may have been underestimated. In the small 56-69-year group, the increase in depth fell short of significance, most likely because of low power. A significant rise in spike-specific TCR breadth and depth was observed after two AZD1222 doses relative to day 0 and relative to MenACWY recipients. Vaccine-associated CD4 TCRs spanned the whole spike protein, with dominant responses in regions 160-218 and 743-854. Conclusions about previously exposed vaccinees were limited because only five to seven AZD1222 recipients were SARS-CoV-2 seropositive at baseline. Reportedly, almost half of the unique spike-specific TCRs recognized epitopes lying outside the regions that are mutated in the B.1.351 and B.1.1.7 variants.

The source material was peripheral blood, sampled on day 0 of AZD1222 vaccination. The receptor was derived from an adult in good health.

CDR3 sequence: CASSPWFMGEGETQYF. The DNA sequence is given as TGTGCCAGCAGCCCCTGGTTTATGGGAGAAGGAGAGACCCAGTACTTC. Recombination linked TRBV7-6 to TRBJ2-5; the D region possibly corresponds to TRBD2 (5 bases align). The CDR3 spans 16 residues, from the cysteine through the phenylalanine. Left in the record is the CDR3 DNA by itself, 48 bases read in frame from the first base. Trimming at the junction amounts to 5 bases on V and 4 bases on J, and the germline ends lie 20 bases apart. CDR1 SGHVS and CDR2 FNYEAQ were looked up in the germline V gene.